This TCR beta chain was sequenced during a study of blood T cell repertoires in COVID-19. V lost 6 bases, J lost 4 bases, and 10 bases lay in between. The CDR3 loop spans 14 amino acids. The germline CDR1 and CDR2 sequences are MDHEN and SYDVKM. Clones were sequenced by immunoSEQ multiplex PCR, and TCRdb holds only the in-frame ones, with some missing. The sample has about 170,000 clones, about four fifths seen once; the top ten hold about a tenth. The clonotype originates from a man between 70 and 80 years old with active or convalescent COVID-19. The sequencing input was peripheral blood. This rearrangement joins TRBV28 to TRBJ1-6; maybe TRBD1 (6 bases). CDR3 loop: CASRKGQYNSPLHF. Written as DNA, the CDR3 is TGTGCCAGCAGGAAAGGACAGTATAATTCACCCCTCCACTTT. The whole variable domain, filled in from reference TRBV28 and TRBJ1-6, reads DVKVTQSSRYLVKRTGEKVFLECVQDMDHENMFWYRQDPGLGLRLIYFSYDVKMKEKGDIPEGYSVSREKKERFSLILESASTNQTSMYLCASRKGQYNSPLHFGNGTRLTVT.